Listed below are T cell receptor beta chains from one sample, sequenced in a study of blood T cells in healthy people across ages. TCRdb analysed the 5' RACE reads with MiXCR anew, one entry per CDR3 protein. The sample carries roughly 1.6 million distinct CDR3 sequences, about 35% recorded once. The sequencing sample was made of blood. These receptors were obtained from a woman in her twenties or thirties in good health. The CDR3 runs from the conserved cysteine through the conserved F or W. Fields, in order: D gene, J gene, V gene, clone size, CDR3 protein, CDR3 DNA. A D gene is named only where the DNA matches it firmly. Some rows have no size entry. The others give once, few or many, or a class for an expanded clone.

d_call: -; j_call: TRBJ2-3; v_call: TRBV20-1; clone_size: -; cdr3_aa: CGAPPHTGVRDTQYF; cdr3_nt: TGCGGTGCTCCCCCTCATACGGGAGTCCGAGATACGCAGTATTTT
d_call: -; j_call: TRBJ2-5; v_call: TRBV10-3; clone_size: -; cdr3_aa: CAISETRGLLQETQYF; cdr3_nt: TGTGCCATCAGTGAGACGCGGGGCCTACTCCAAGAGACCCAGTACTTC
d_call: -; j_call: TRBJ2-7; v_call: TRBV9; clone_size: few; cdr3_aa: CASSPSAGVPYEQYF; cdr3_nt: TGTGCCAGCAGCCCCTCGGCAGGGGTCCCCTACGAGCAGTACTTC
d_call: TRBD2; j_call: TRBJ2-1; v_call: TRBV20-1; clone_size: many; cdr3_aa: CSARDVTSGRGNEQFF; cdr3_nt: TGCAGTGCTAGAGATGTAACTAGCGGGAGAGGAAATGAGCAGTTCTTC
d_call: TRBD2; j_call: TRBJ2-1; v_call: TRBV18; clone_size: few; cdr3_aa: CASSPPSGVNEQFF; cdr3_nt: TGTGCCAGCTCACCCCCTAGCGGGGTTAATGAGCAGTTCTTC
d_call: TRBD1; j_call: TRBJ2-5; v_call: TRBV24-1; clone_size: few; cdr3_aa: CATRPGQGGRETQYF; cdr3_nt: TGTGCCACCAGACCCGGACAGGGCGGGCGAGAGACCCAGTACTTC
d_call: -; j_call: TRBJ2-5; v_call: TRBV21-1; clone_size: -; cdr3_aa: CASSKATASGDQETQYF; cdr3_nt: TGTGCCAGCAGCAAAGCGACGGCTAGCGGGGACCAAGAGACCCAGTACTTC
d_call: -; j_call: TRBJ1-2; v_call: TRBV6-2/TRBV6-3; clone_size: -; cdr3_aa: CASGYDGTYGYTF; cdr3_nt: TGTGCCAGCGGTTACGACGGGACTTATGGCTACACCTTC
d_call: -; j_call: TRBJ1-2; v_call: TRBV29-1; clone_size: -; cdr3_aa: CSVEAVTLYGYTF; cdr3_nt: TGCAGCGTTGAAGCAGTAACCCTCTATGGCTACACCTTC
d_call: -; j_call: TRBJ2-1; v_call: TRBV2; clone_size: -; cdr3_aa: CASSELSESSYNEQFF; cdr3_nt: TGTGCCAGCAGTGAACTGAGTGAGAGCTCCTACAATGAGCAGTTCTTC
d_call: TRBD2; j_call: TRBJ2-3; v_call: TRBV5-1; clone_size: -; cdr3_aa: CASSPGSSGAFPQYF; cdr3_nt: TGCGCCAGCAGCCCTGGTTCGAGCGGGGCCTTTCCACAGTATTTT
d_call: -; j_call: TRBJ2-1; v_call: TRBV12-3/TRBV12-4; clone_size: few; cdr3_aa: CASRSRGEQFF; cdr3_nt: TGTGCCAGCAGATCGCGCGGTGAGCAGTTCTTC
d_call: TRBD2; j_call: TRBJ2-7; v_call: TRBV5-4; clone_size: -; cdr3_aa: CASSLGLAGLVSEQYF; cdr3_nt: TGTGCCAGCAGCTTAGGACTAGCGGGCCTCGTATCCGAGCAGTACTTC
d_call: TRBD2; j_call: TRBJ2-1; v_call: TRBV27; clone_size: once; cdr3_aa: CASSTGLAREFF; cdr3_nt: TGTGCCAGCAGTACGGGACTAGCGAGGGAGTTCTTC
d_call: -; j_call: TRBJ2-5; v_call: TRBV10-3; clone_size: many; cdr3_aa: CAIGDNEETQYF; cdr3_nt: TGTGCCATCGGCGACAATGAAGAGACCCAGTACTTC
d_call: TRBD1; j_call: TRBJ2-7; v_call: TRBV20-1; clone_size: -; cdr3_aa: CSVSVGTGLEEQYF; cdr3_nt: TGCAGTGTTAGTGTCGGGACAGGGTTAGAAGAGCAGTACTTC
d_call: -; j_call: TRBJ2-5; v_call: TRBV11-2; clone_size: few; cdr3_aa: CASMAWKYQETQYF; cdr3_nt: TGTGCCAGCATGGCGTGGAAGTATCAAGAGACCCAGTACTTC
d_call: -; j_call: TRBJ2-7; v_call: TRBV20-1; clone_size: -; cdr3_aa: CSATGTPYEQYF; cdr3_nt: TGCAGTGCTACCGGGACGCCGTACGAGCAGTACTTC
d_call: -; j_call: TRBJ1-5; v_call: TRBV6-1; clone_size: few; cdr3_aa: CASSDRSDRQPQHF; cdr3_nt: TGTGCCAGCAGTGACAGGTCCGACCGTCAGCCCCAGCATTTT
d_call: TRBD1; j_call: TRBJ2-2; v_call: TRBV7-2; clone_size: few; cdr3_aa: CASSNRGVGAGELFF; cdr3_nt: TGTGCCAGCAGCAACAGGGGAGTAGGAGCCGGGGAGCTGTTTTTT
d_call: -; j_call: TRBJ2-7; v_call: TRBV29-1; clone_size: many; cdr3_aa: CSVEVGLRGEQYF; cdr3_nt: TGCAGCGTTGAGGTCGGACTAAGGGGAGAGCAGTACTTC
d_call: -; j_call: TRBJ2-4; v_call: TRBV20-1; clone_size: few; cdr3_aa: CSASGVGGRRGNIQYF; cdr3_nt: TGCAGTGCTAGTGGGGTAGGGGGGCGACGGGGAAACATTCAGTACTTC
d_call: TRBD1; j_call: TRBJ2-1; v_call: TRBV27; clone_size: few; cdr3_aa: CASINVGQGYYNEQFF; cdr3_nt: TGTGCCAGCATCAATGTCGGACAGGGGTACTACAATGAGCAGTTCTTC
d_call: TRBD2; j_call: TRBJ2-3; v_call: TRBV6-2/TRBV6-3; clone_size: few; cdr3_aa: CASSYQRGRPGDTQYF; cdr3_nt: TGTGCCAGCAGTTACCAGCGGGGGCGCCCAGGAGATACGCAGTATTTT
d_call: TRBD2; j_call: TRBJ2-5; v_call: TRBV20-1; clone_size: -; cdr3_aa: CSARAEPLAVARETQYF; cdr3_nt: TGCAGTGCTAGAGCCGAGCCACTAGCGGTTGCGCGGGAGACCCAGTACTTC
d_call: TRBD2; j_call: TRBJ2-7; v_call: TRBV20-1; clone_size: few; cdr3_aa: CSARGLAEGWGEQYF; cdr3_nt: TGCAGTGCTAGAGGACTAGCGGAGGGATGGGGCGAGCAGTACTTC
d_call: -; j_call: TRBJ2-1; v_call: TRBV5-1; clone_size: -; cdr3_aa: CASSGGTANSYNEQFF; cdr3_nt: TGCGCCAGCAGCGGGGGGACAGCCAACTCCTACAATGAGCAGTTCTTC
d_call: TRBD1; j_call: TRBJ2-7; v_call: TRBV4-1; clone_size: -; cdr3_aa: CASSLGTVLYEQYF; cdr3_nt: TGCGCCAGCAGCCTCGGGACAGTACTCTACGAGCAGTACTTC
d_call: -; j_call: TRBJ2-1; v_call: TRBV20-1; clone_size: -; cdr3_aa: CSSSRGAGGPNEQFF; cdr3_nt: TGCAGTTCCTCTCGGGGGGCGGGCGGGCCTAATGAGCAGTTCTTC
d_call: -; j_call: TRBJ2-7; v_call: TRBV3-1; clone_size: many; cdr3_aa: CASSPQGGEQYF; cdr3_nt: TGTGCCAGCAGCCCGCAGGGGGGTGAGCAGTACTTC
d_call: -; j_call: TRBJ1-1; v_call: TRBV10-3; clone_size: few; cdr3_aa: CAIIRSTVLLTEAFF; cdr3_nt: TGTGCCATCATCAGATCGACAGTCCTACTCACTGAAGCTTTCTTT
d_call: -; j_call: TRBJ1-5; v_call: TRBV6-2/TRBV6-3; clone_size: -; cdr3_aa: CASRPDSNQPQHF; cdr3_nt: TGTGCCAGCAGACCGGATAGCAATCAGCCCCAGCATTTT
d_call: -; j_call: TRBJ2-5; v_call: TRBV20-1; clone_size: few; cdr3_aa: CSARFPGTAAETQYF; cdr3_nt: TGCAGTGCTAGATTCCCCGGGACGGCCGCGGAGACCCAGTACTTC
d_call: -; j_call: TRBJ2-3; v_call: TRBV9; clone_size: -; cdr3_aa: CASSVATGTTTDTQYF; cdr3_nt: TGTGCCAGCAGCGTAGCTACAGGGACTACCACAGATACGCAGTATTTT
d_call: -; j_call: TRBJ1-2; v_call: TRBV27; clone_size: -; cdr3_aa: CTSSTSGSIPRYGYTF; cdr3_nt: TGTACCAGCAGTACCTCCGGGAGCATTCCCCGATATGGCTACACCTTC
d_call: -; j_call: TRBJ1-4; v_call: TRBV20-1; clone_size: -; cdr3_aa: CSARDLYEKLFF; cdr3_nt: TGCAGTGCTAGAGATCTTTATGAAAAACTGTTTTTT
d_call: -; j_call: TRBJ1-5; v_call: TRBV6-1; clone_size: -; cdr3_aa: CASSEGAGRAQHF; cdr3_nt: TGTGCCAGCAGTGAAGGGGCAGGGCGGGCCCAGCATTTT
d_call: -; j_call: TRBJ2-7; v_call: TRBV4-2; clone_size: few; cdr3_aa: CASSQGRGTSSYEQYF; cdr3_nt: TGTGCCAGCAGCCAAGGAAGGGGCACTAGCTCGTACGAGCAGTACTTC
d_call: TRBD2; j_call: TRBJ2-5; v_call: TRBV9; clone_size: -; cdr3_aa: CASSLSSGDIQETQYF; cdr3_nt: TGTGCCAGCAGCCTATCTAGCGGGGATATCCAAGAGACCCAGTACTTC
d_call: TRBD2; j_call: TRBJ2-7; v_call: TRBV25-1; clone_size: -; cdr3_aa: CASTSGGEQYF; cdr3_nt: TGTGCCAGCACTAGCGGGGGGGAGCAGTACTTC
d_call: -; j_call: TRBJ2-5; v_call: TRBV7-2; clone_size: few; cdr3_aa: CASSLGLARETQYF; cdr3_nt: TGTGCCAGCAGCTTGGGGCTGGCCCGGGAGACCCAGTACTTC
d_call: TRBD1; j_call: TRBJ2-7; v_call: TRBV28; clone_size: -; cdr3_aa: CASAQGVGEQYF; cdr3_nt: TGTGCCAGCGCACAGGGGGTGGGGGAGCAGTACTTC